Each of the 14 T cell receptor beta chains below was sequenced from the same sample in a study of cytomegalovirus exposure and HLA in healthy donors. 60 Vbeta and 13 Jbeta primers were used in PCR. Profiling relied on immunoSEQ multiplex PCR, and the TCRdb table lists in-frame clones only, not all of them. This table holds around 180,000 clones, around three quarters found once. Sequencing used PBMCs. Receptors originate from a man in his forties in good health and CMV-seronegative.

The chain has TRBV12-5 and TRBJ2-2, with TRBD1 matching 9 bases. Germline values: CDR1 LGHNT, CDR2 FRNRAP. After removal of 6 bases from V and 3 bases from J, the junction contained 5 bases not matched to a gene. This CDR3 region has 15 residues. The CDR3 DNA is TGTGCTAGTGGCGCGGGGACAGGGCACACCGGGGAGCTGTTTTTT. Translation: CASGAGTGHTGELFF.

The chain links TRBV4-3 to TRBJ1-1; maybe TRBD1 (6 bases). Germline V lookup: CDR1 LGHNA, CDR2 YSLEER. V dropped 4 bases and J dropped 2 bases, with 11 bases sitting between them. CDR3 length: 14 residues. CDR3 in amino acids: CASSLDRYNTEAFF. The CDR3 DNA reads TGCGCCAGCAGCCTGGACAGATATAACACTGAAGCTTTCTTT.

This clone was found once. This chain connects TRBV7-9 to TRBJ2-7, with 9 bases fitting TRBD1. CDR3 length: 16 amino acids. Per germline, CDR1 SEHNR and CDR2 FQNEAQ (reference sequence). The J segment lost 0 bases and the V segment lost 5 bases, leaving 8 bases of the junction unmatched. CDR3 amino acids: CASSLSGTGSSYEQYF. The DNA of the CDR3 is TGTGCCAGCAGCCTCTCCGGGACAGGGAGCTCCTACGAGCAGTACTTC. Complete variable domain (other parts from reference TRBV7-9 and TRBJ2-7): DTGVSQNPRHKITKRGQNVTFRCDPISEHNRLYWYRQTLGQGPEFLTYFQNEAQLEKSRLLSDRFSAERPKGSFSTLEIQRTEQGDSAMYLCASSLSGTGSSYEQYFGPGTRLTVT.

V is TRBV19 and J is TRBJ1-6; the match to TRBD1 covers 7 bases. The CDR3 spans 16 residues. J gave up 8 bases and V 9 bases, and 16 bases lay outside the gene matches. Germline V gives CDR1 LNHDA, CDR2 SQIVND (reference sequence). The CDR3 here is CASNNQTGRVYSPLHF. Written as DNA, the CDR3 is TGTGCCAGCAACAACCAGACAGGGCGGGTGTATTCACCCCTCCACTTT.

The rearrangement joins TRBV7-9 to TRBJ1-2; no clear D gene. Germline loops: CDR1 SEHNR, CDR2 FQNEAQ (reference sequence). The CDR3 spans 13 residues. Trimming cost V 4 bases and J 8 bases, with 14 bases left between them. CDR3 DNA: TGTGCCAGCAGCTCCTCCCCCCCGAGGGGCTACACCTTC. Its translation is CASSSSPPRGYTF. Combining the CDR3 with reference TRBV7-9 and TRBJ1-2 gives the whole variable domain DTGVSQNPRHKITKRGQNVTFRCDPISEHNRLYWYRQTLGQGPEFLTYFQNEAQLEKSRLLSDRFSAERPKGSFSTLEIQRTEQGDSAMYLCASSSSPPRGYTFGSGTRLTVV.

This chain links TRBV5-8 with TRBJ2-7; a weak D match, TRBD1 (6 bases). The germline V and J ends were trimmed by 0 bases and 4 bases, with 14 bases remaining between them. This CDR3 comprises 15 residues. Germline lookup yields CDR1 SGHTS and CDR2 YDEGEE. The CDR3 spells CASSLGAGDGYEQYF. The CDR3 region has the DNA TGTGCCAGCAGCTTGGGGGCAGGGGATGGGTACGAGCAGTACTTC.

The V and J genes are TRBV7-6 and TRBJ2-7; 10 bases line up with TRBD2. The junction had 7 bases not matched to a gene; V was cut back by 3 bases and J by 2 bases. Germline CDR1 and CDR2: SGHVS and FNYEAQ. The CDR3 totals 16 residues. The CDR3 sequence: CASSFGLAGETYEQYF. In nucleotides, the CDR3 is TGTGCCAGCAGCTTCGGTCTAGCGGGGGAAACCTACGAGCAGTACTTC. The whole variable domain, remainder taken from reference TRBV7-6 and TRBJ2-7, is GAGVSQSPRYKVTKRGQDVALRCDPISGHVSLYWYRQALGQGPEFLTYFNYEAQQDKSGLPNDRFSAERPEGSISTLTIQRTEQRDSAMYRCASSFGLAGETYEQYFGPGTRLTVT.

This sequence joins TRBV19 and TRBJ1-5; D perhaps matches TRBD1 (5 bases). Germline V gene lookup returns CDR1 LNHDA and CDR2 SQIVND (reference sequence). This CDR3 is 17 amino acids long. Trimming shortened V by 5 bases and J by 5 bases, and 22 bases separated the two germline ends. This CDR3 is CASSFNDPRRGDQPQHF. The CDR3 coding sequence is TGTGCCAGTAGTTTCAATGACCCTCGCCGGGGGGATCAGCCCCAGCATTTT. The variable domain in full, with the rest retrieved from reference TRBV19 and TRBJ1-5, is DGGITQSPKYLFRKEGQNVTLSCEQNLNHDAMYWYRQDPGQGLRLIYYSQIVNDFQKGDIAEGYSVSREKKESFPLTVTSAQKNPTAFYLCASSFNDPRRGDQPQHFGDGTRLSIL.

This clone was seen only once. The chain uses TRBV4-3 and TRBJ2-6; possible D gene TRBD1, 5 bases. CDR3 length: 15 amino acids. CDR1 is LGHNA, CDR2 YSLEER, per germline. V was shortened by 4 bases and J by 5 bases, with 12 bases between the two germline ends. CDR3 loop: CASSRTTLRANVLTF. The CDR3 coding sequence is TGCGCCAGCAGCCGGACAACTCTGAGGGCCAACGTCCTGACTTTC.

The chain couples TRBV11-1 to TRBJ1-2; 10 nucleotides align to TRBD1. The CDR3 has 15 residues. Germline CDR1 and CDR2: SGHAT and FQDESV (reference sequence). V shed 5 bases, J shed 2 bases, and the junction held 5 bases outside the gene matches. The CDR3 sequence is CASSVAGQGNYGYTF. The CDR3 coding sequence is TGTGCCAGCAGCGTTGCGGGACAGGGGAACTATGGCTACACCTTC.

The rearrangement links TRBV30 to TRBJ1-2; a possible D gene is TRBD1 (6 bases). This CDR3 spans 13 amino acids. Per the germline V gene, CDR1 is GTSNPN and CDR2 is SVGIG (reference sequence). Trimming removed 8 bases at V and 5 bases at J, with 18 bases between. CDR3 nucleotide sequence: TGTGCCGCCTCAACAGGGTTAAGATATGGCTACACCTTC. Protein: CAASTGLRYGYTF.

The CDR3 here is CASSVTSGRTGELFF. The CDR3 DNA sequence: TGTGCCAGCAGTGTTACTAGCGGGAGGACCGGGGAGCTGTTTTTT. This chain uses TRBV2 with TRBJ2-2; 12 bases are shared with TRBD2. Germline V CDR1 and CDR2: SNHLY, FYNNEI. This CDR3 has 15 residues. Trimming took 4 bases from V and 5 from J; bases not matched to a gene: 2.

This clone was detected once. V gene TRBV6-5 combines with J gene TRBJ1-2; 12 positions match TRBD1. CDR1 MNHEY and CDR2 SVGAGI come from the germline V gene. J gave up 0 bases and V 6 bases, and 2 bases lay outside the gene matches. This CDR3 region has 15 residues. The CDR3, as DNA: TGTGCCAGCAGGGGACAGGGGGCGGCTAACTATGGCTACACCTTC. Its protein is CASRGQGAANYGYTF.

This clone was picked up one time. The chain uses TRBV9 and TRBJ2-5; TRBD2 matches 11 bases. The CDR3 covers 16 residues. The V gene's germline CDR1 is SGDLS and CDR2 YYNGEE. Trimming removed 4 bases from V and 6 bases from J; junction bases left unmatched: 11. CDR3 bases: TGTGCCAGCAGCACCGAACTAGCGGGGGCGTGGAAGACCCAGTACTTC. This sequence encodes CASSTELAGAWKTQYF.